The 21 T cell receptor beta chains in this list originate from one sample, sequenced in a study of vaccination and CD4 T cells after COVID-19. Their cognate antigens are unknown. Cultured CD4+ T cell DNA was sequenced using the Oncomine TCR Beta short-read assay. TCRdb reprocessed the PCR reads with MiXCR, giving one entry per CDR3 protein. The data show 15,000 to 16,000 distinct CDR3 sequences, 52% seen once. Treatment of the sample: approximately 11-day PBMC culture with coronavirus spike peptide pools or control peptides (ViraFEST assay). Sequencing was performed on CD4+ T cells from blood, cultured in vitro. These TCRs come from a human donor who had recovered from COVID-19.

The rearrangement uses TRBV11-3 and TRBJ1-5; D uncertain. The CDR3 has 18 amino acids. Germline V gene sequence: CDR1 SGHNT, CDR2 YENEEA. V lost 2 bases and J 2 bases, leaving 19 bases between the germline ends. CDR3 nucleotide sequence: TGTGCCAGCAGCTTATATCTCAGTTTCTATTTATGCAATCAGCCCCAGCATTTT. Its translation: CASSLYLSFYLCNQPQHF.

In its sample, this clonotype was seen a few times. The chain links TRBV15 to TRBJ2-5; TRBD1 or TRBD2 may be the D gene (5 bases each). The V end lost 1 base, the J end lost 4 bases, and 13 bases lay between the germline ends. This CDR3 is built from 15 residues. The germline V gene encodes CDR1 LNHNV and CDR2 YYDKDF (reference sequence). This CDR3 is CATSRGQGGGETQYF. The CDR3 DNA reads TGTGCCACCAGCAGAGGCCAGGGTGGAGGAGAGACCCAGTACTTC.

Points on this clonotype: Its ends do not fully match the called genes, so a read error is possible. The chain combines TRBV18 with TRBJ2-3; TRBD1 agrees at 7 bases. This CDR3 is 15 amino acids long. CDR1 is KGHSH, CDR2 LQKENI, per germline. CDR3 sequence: CASSPAQGVRDTQCF. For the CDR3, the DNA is TGTGCCAGCTCACCAGCGCAGGGGGTTAGGGATACGCAGTGTTTT.

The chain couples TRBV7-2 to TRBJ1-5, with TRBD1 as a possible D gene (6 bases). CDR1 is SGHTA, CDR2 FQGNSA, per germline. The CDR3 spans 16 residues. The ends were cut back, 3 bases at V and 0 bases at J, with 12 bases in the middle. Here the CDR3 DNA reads TGTGCCAGCAGCTTGAGGGGGGGGGCTAGCAATCAGCCCCAGCATTTT. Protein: CASSLRGGASNQPQHF.

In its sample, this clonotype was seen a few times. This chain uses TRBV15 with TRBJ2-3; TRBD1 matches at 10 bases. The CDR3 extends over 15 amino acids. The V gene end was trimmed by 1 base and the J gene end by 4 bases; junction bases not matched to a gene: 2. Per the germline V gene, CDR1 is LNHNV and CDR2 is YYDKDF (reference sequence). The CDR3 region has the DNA TGTGCCACCAGCAGAGGAGGACAGGGGGCAGATACGCAGTATTTT. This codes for CATSRGGQGADTQYF.

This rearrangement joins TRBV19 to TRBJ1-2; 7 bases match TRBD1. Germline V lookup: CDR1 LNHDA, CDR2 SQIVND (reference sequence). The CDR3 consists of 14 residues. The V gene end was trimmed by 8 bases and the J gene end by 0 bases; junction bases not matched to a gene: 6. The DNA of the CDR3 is TGTGCCAGTTTCGGGACAGCAACTAACTATGGCTACACCTTC. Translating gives CASFGTATNYGYTF.

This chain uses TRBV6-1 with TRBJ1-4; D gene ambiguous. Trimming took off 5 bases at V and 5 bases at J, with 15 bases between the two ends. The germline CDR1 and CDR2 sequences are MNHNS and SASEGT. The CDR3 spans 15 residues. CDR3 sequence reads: CASSQLRVANEKLFF. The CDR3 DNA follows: TGTGCCAGCAGTCAGCTACGGGTCGCCAATGAAAAACTGTTTTTT.

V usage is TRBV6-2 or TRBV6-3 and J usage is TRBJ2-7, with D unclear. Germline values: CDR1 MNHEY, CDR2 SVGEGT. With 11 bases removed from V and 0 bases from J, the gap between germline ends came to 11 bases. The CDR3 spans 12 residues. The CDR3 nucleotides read TGTGCCTCCAAAGGGCTCTCCTACGAGCAGTACTTC. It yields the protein CASKGLSYEQYF.

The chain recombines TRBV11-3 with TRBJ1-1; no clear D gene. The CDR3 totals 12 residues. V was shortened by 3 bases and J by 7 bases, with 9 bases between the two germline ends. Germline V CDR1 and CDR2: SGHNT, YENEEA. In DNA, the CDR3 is TGTGCCAGCAGCTTTTCGGGTGGTGAAGCTTTCTTT. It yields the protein CASSFSGGEAFF.

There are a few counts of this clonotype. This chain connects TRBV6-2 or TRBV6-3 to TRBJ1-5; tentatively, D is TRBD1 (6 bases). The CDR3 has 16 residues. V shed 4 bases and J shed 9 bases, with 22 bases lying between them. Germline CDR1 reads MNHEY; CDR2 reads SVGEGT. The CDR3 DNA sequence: TGTGCCAGCAGTTCCCGGGACATTCTACCCCTAAGGCCCCAGCATTTT. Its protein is CASSSRDILPLRPQHF.

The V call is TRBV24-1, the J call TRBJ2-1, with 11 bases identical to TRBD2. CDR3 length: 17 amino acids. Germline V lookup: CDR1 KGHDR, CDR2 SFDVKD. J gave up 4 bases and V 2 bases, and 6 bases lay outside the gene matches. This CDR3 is CATSDSKTSGGYNEQFF. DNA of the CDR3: TGTGCCACCAGTGATTCTAAAACTAGCGGGGGTTACAATGAGCAGTTCTTC.

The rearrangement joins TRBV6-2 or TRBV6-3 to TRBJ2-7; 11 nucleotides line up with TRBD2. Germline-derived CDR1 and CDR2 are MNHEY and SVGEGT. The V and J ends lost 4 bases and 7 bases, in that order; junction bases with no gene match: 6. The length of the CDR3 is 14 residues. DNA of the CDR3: TGTGCCAGCAGTTTCTATAGCGGGAGGGGAGAGCAGTACTTC. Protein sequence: CASSFYSGRGEQYF.

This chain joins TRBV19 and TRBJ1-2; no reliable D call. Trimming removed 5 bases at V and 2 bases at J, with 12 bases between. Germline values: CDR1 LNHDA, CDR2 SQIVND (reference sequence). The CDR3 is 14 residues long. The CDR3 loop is CASSGAGRNYGYTF. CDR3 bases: TGTGCCAGTAGTGGTGCAGGAAGGAACTATGGCTACACCTTC.

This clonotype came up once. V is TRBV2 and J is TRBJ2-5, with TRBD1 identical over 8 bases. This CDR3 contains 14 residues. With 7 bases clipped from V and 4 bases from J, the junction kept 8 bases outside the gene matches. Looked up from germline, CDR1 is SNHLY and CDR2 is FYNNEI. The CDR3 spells CASKVGQVIETQYF. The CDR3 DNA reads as TGTGCCAGCAAAGTGGGACAGGTCATAGAGACCCAGTACTTC.

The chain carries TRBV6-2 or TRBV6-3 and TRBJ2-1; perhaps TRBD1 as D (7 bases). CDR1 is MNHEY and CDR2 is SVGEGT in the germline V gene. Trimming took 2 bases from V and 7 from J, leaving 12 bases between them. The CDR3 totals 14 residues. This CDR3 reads CASSYQGGINEQFF. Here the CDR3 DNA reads TGTGCCAGCAGTTACCAGGGGGGCATAAATGAGCAGTTCTTC.

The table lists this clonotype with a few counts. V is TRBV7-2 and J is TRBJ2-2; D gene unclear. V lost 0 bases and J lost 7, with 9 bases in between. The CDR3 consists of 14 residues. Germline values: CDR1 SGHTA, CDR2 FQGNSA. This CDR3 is CASSLAATGGELFF. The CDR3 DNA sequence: TGTGCCAGCAGCTTAGCGGCTACTGGCGGGGAGCTGTTTTTT.

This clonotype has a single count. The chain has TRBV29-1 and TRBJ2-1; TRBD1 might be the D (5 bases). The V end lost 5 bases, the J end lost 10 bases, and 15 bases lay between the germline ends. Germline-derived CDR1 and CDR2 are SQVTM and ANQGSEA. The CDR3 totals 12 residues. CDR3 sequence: CSVSKSKGEQFF. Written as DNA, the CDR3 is TGCAGCGTTTCCAAATCCAAGGGGGAGCAGTTCTTC.

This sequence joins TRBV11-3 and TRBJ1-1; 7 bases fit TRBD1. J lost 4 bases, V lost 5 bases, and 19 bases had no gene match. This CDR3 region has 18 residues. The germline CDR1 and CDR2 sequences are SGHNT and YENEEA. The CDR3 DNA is TGTGCCAGCAGCCTAAAGGGGGGTGCAGGGGGAAGTCGCACTGAAGCTTTCTTT. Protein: CASSLKGGAGGSRTEAFF.

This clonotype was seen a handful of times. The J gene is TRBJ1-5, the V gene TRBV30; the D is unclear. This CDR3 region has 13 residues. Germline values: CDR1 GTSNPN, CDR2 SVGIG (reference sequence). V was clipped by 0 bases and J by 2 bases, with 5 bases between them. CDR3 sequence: CAWSVTGNQPQHF. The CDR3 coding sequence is TGTGCCTGGAGTGTAACAGGCAATCAGCCCCAGCATTTT.

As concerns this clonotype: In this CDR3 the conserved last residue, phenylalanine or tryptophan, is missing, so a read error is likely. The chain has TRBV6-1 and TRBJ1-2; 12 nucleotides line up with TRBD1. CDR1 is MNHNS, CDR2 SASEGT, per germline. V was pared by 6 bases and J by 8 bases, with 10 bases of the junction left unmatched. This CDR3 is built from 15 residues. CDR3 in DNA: TGTGCCAGCAGAGACCGGGACAGGGGGCTTGGGGGCTACACCATC. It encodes CASRDRDRGLGGYTI.

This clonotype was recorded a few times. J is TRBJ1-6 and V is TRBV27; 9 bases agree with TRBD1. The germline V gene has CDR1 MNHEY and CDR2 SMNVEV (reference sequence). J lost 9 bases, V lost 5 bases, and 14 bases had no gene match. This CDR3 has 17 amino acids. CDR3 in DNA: TGTGCCAGCAGTGGACCCGGGACAGGGTTACGTGGTTCACCCCTCCACTTT. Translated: CASSGPGTGLRGSPLHF.